The 29 T cell receptor beta chains listed next were all sequenced from one sample in a study of Ad26.COV2.S vaccination and SARS-CoV-2 variants. Sequenced by immunoSEQ multiplex PCR; TCRdb stores in-frame clones only, minus some. The sample lists some 300,000 clones; roughly 86% were seen once. Noted treatment: 15 to 20 received Ad26.COV2.S at low or high dose, single or two shots; about five received placebo; per-sample allocation not given. Vaccine and placebo recipients were sampled on day 63 after the first injection. This specimen was peripheral blood, taken in a trial of Ad26.COV2.S vaccine versus placebo. These receptors came from a person between 18 and 65 years old who received the Ad26.COV2.S COVID-19 vaccine or a placebo.

This sequence joins TRBV27 and TRBJ2-7, with TRBD1 matching over 7 bases. J was trimmed by 2 bases and V by 4 bases; bases with no gene match: 8. This CDR3 contains 15 residues. Per the germline V gene, CDR1 is MNHEY and CDR2 is SMNVEV (reference sequence). CDR3 amino acids: CASSWKTGSPYEQYF. The CDR3 nucleotides are TGTGCCAGCAGTTGGAAGACAGGGTCCCCCTACGAGCAGTACTTC.

The rearrangement joins TRBV7-9 to TRBJ1-3; no firm D call. Germline CDR1 SEHNR, CDR2 FQNEAQ (reference sequence). V dropped 1 base and J dropped 0 bases, with 7 bases sitting between them. The CDR3 runs to 15 residues. The CDR3 reads CASSLGQNSGNTIYF. In nucleotides, the CDR3 is TGTGCCAGCAGCTTAGGGCAGAACTCTGGAAACACCATATATTTT.

The CDR3 reads CASSIGGPGNQPQHF. CDR3 bases: TGTGCCAGTAGTATAGGGGGGCCCGGCAATCAGCCCCAGCATTTT. This chain joins TRBV19 and TRBJ1-5; the D gene is possibly TRBD1 (6 bases). V was trimmed by 1 base and J by 2 bases, leaving 9 bases between them. The germline V gene encodes CDR1 LNHDA and CDR2 SQIVND (reference sequence). This CDR3 is 15 amino acids long.

V and J are TRBV27 and TRBJ1-2, with D perhaps TRBD1 (6 bases). Germline V gives CDR1 MNHEY, CDR2 SMNVEV (reference sequence). The CDR3 is made up of 12 amino acids. V lost 3 bases and J 8 bases, leaving 10 bases between the germline ends. The CDR3 reads CASSFQGRGYTF. CDR3 nucleotides: TGTGCCAGCAGTTTTCAGGGGAGGGGCTACACCTTC.

V gene TRBV2 combines with J gene TRBJ1-3, with D unclear. V was pared by 11 bases and J by 0 bases, with 14 bases between. This CDR3 region has 14 residues. Germline loops: CDR1 SNHLY, CDR2 FYNNEI. The CDR3 nucleotides are TGTGCCGAGGGTCCTCGCTACTCTGGAAACACCATATATTTT. Translation: CAEGPRYSGNTIYF.

This sequence joins TRBV6-2 or TRBV6-3 and TRBJ2-1, with TRBD2 matching 9 bases. The V and J ends lost 6 bases and 9 bases, in that order; junction bases with no gene match: 18. This CDR3 comprises 17 residues. Germline values: CDR1 MNHEY, CDR2 SVGEGT. The chain's CDR3 is CASSRSERRGGRSEQFF. The CDR3 region has the DNA TGTGCCAGCAGCCGGTCGGAGCGGCGGGGGGGCCGTAGTGAGCAGTTCTTC.

This chain connects TRBV7-2 to TRBJ2-2; 7 bases line up with TRBD2. The junction had 6 bases not matched to a gene; V was cut back by 1 base and J by 1 base. Germline values: CDR1 SGHTA, CDR2 FQGNSA. The CDR3 sequence is 17 residues long. The CDR3 DNA follows: TGTGCCAGCAGCTTAGTGGGCCAGCGGGGGAACACCGGGGAGCTGTTTTTT. Residues: CASSLVGQRGNTGELFF.

The gene calls are TRBV2 and TRBJ2-7; TRBD1 is a possible D gene (6 bases). V was pared by 9 bases and J by 0 bases, with 12 bases between. The CDR3 runs to 13 residues. In germline, CDR1 is SNHLY, CDR2 FYNNEI. The CDR3 region has the DNA TGTGCCAGTACAGGGTCCCGCTCCTACGAGCAGTACTTC. Translated: CASTGSRSYEQYF.

The chain is built from TRBV30 and TRBJ2-5; a possible D gene is TRBD2 (5 bases). V dropped 1 base and J dropped 9 bases, with 12 bases sitting between them. The CDR3 covers 12 residues. Germline loops: CDR1 GTSNPN, CDR2 SVGIG (reference sequence). The CDR3 sequence is CAWSARAEAQYF. The DNA of the CDR3 is TGTGCCTGGAGTGCACGGGCGGAGGCCCAGTACTTC.

The chain links TRBV5-6 to TRBJ1-2; no firm D call. This CDR3 has 14 residues. The germline V and J ends were trimmed by 2 bases and 4 bases, with 12 bases remaining between them. Germline assignment: CDR1 SGHDT and CDR2 YYEEEE. The CDR3 coding sequence is TGTGCCAGCAGCTTAAAATTCGGCCCCTATGGCTACACCTTC. Translating it yields CASSLKFGPYGYTF.

The chain links TRBV12-3 or TRBV12-4 to TRBJ2-7; TRBD1 aligns across 7 bases. V shed 2 bases and J 5 bases; nucleotides not matched to a gene: 3. This CDR3 has 13 residues. The CDR3 nucleotides read TGTGCCAGCAGTTTAAGGACAGGCGACGAGCAGTACTTC. Protein product: CASSLRTGDEQYF.

This sequence joins TRBV3-1 (or the pseudogene TRBV3-2) and TRBJ2-1; 8 positions agree with TRBD1. Germline CDR1 reads LGHDT; CDR2 reads YNNKEL (reference sequence). The length of the CDR3 is 16 residues. V lost 0 bases and J lost 9; bases outside the gene matches: 10. The CDR3 loop reads CASSQDWRQGSGEQFF. DNA for the CDR3: TGTGCCAGCAGCCAAGATTGGAGACAGGGGTCTGGTGAGCAGTTCTTC.

The gene calls are TRBV7-2 and TRBJ1-2, with no clear D. CDR1 and CDR2 from the germline V gene are SGHTA and FQGNSA. Trimming cost V 4 bases and J 2 bases, with 11 bases left between them. This CDR3 is 14 amino acids long. The CDR3 loop is CASSSPSGNYGYTF. CDR3 nucleotide sequence: TGTGCCAGCAGCTCCCCCTCGGGCAACTATGGCTACACCTTC.

About this clone itself: This sample includes further DNA sequences coding for the same CDR3. The rearrangement links TRBV7-2 to TRBJ2-3, with D unclear. Trimming took off 1 base at V and 1 base at J, with 3 bases between the two ends. The CDR3 has 13 residues. Germline V gene lookup returns CDR1 SGHTA and CDR2 FQGNSA. As DNA, the CDR3 is TGTGCCAGCAGCTTAGTTCGCACAGATACGCAGTATTTT. Its translation: CASSLVRTDTQYF. The whole variable domain, filled in from reference TRBV7-2 and TRBJ2-3, reads GAGVSQSPSNKVTEKGKDVELRCDPISGHTALYWYRQSLGQGLEFLIYFQGNSAPDKSGLPSDRFSAERTGGSVSTLTIQRTQQEDSAVYLCASSLVRTDTQYFGPGTRLTVL.

This chain connects TRBV2 to TRBJ1-6, with D possibly being TRBD1 (5 bases). From germline, CDR1 is SNHLY and CDR2 FYNNEI. The CDR3 covers 15 residues. V was clipped by 6 bases and J by 10 bases, with 19 bases between them. This CDR3 is CASRGQILGVSPLHF. CDR3 DNA: TGTGCCAGCAGGGGTCAAATCTTAGGGGTCTCACCCCTCCACTTT. Filled out from reference TRBV2 and TRBJ1-6, the complete variable domain reads EPEVTQTPSHQVTQMGQEVILRCVPISNHLYFYWYRQILGQKVEFLVSFYNNEISEKSEIFDDQFSVERPDGSNFTLKIRSTKLEDSAMYFCASRGQILGVSPLHFGNGTRLTVT.

This clone has more than one count but fewer than ten. The rearrangement joins TRBV10-3 to TRBJ1-1; D perhaps matches TRBD1 (5 bases). Germline V gene sequence: CDR1 ENHRY, CDR2 SYGVKD. The ends were cut back, 7 bases at V and 1 base at J, with 13 bases in the middle. The CDR3 totals 14 residues. The CDR3 DNA is TGTGCCATCACGTCAGGGACGCCGAACACTGAAGCTTTCTTT. It encodes CAITSGTPNTEAFF.

This clone turned up a few times. The chain is built from TRBV4-1 and TRBJ1-2, with D tentatively TRBD1 (5 bases). The CDR3 loop spans 15 amino acids. The germline V gene encodes CDR1 MGHRA and CDR2 YSYEKL. Trimming removed 6 bases at V and 0 bases at J, with 14 bases between. This CDR3 reads CASSLRDRANYGYTF. The CDR3 DNA follows: TGCGCCAGCAGTCTCCGGGACCGAGCTAACTATGGCTACACCTTC.

V and J are TRBV5-8 and TRBJ2-1; possibly TRBD1 or TRBD2 for D (5 bases each). The CDR3 runs 15 residues. With 3 bases removed from V and 9 bases from J, the gap between germline ends came to 19 bases. CDR1 SGHTS and CDR2 YDEGEE come from the germline V gene. CDR3: CASSSGTLIGGEQFF. The CDR3 DNA sequence: TGTGCCAGCAGCTCCGGGACCCTCATTGGGGGTGAGCAGTTCTTC.

This clone came up once. V and J are TRBV6-1 and TRBJ2-7, with a weak D call TRBD1 (6 bases). Trimming cost V 3 bases and J 4 bases, with 10 bases left between them. Germline assignment: CDR1 MNHNS and CDR2 SASEGT. The CDR3 extends over 13 amino acids. Here the CDR3 reads CASSDAGVYEQYF. The DNA of the CDR3 is TGTGCCAGCAGTGATGCAGGGGTATACGAGCAGTACTTC.

This rearrangement joins TRBV5-1 to TRBJ2-3; D uncertain. Trimming left V 4 bases short and J 1 base short, with 7 bases between. Germline CDR1 reads SGHRS; CDR2 reads YFSETQ. CDR3 length equals 13 residues. The CDR3 region has the DNA TGCGCCAGCAGCCCTCAGGGCACAGATACGCAGTATTTT. Its protein is CASSPQGTDTQYF.

V and J are TRBV11-2 and TRBJ2-3, with a weak D call TRBD2 (5 bases). V was clipped by 2 bases and J by 8 bases, with 8 bases between them. Germline CDR1 SGHAT, CDR2 FQNNGV. The CDR3 covers 12 residues. The CDR3 reads CASSLTRGTQYF. The DNA of the CDR3 is TGTGCCAGCAGCTTAACCCGGGGTACGCAGTATTTT.

The chain joins TRBV5-1 to TRBJ2-3, with a possible D match to TRBD1 (6 bases). V was shortened by 4 bases and J by 5 bases, with 14 bases between the two germline ends. From germline, CDR1 is SGHRS and CDR2 YFSETQ. This CDR3 has 14 amino acids. CDR3 region: CASSQGPHGDTQYF. CDR3 bases: TGCGCCAGCAGCCAGGGGCCGCACGGAGATACGCAGTATTTT.

The chain joins TRBV24-1 to TRBJ2-7, with unresolved D. The V gene's germline CDR1 is KGHDR and CDR2 SFDVKD. V was shortened by 3 bases and J by 7 bases, with 21 bases between the two germline ends. The CDR3 loop spans 16 amino acids. The CDR3 protein is CATSDPHSDGLLEQYF. The CDR3 DNA reads TGTGCCACCAGTGATCCTCACTCGGACGGTCTCTTGGAGCAGTACTTC.

The chain combines TRBV15 with TRBJ1-2, with D possibly matching TRBD1 (6 bases). The CDR3 spans 13 residues. The V gene's germline CDR1 is LNHNV and CDR2 YYDKDF (reference sequence). V lost 6 bases and J 8 bases, leaving 16 bases between the germline ends. The CDR3 region has the DNA TGTGCCACCAGGGACAGACGGGGTGGCGGCTACACCTTC. It encodes CATRDRRGGGYTF.

This chain uses TRBV4-1 with TRBJ2-6; possibly TRBD2 for D (5 bases). Germline V gives CDR1 MGHRA, CDR2 YSYEKL. The CDR3 has 16 residues. Trimming shortened V by 3 bases and J by 1 base, and 10 bases separated the two germline ends. CDR3 residues: CASSQYSGSGANVLTF. The CDR3 region has the DNA TGCGCCAGCAGCCAGTACTCGGGGTCTGGGGCCAACGTCCTGACTTTC.

The rearrangement uses TRBV30 and TRBJ2-1; the D gene could be TRBD1 or TRBD2 (5 bases each). Trimming removed 0 bases from V and 8 bases from J, with 8 bases in between. This CDR3 is 12 amino acids long. Germline V gene data show CDR1 as GTSNPN and CDR2 as SVGIG (reference sequence). Here the CDR3 DNA reads TGTGCCTGGAGTGTACGAGGGGATGAGCAGTTCTTC. Translated, it gives CAWSVRGDEQFF.

The chain is built from TRBV6-2 or TRBV6-3 and TRBJ2-5; TRBD1 is a possible D gene (6 bases). V lost 5 bases and J lost 4, with 17 bases in between. The germline V gene encodes CDR1 MNHEY and CDR2 SVGEGT. The length of the CDR3 is 15 residues. The CDR3 reads CASSADRLRPETQYF. In DNA form, the CDR3 reads TGTGCCAGCAGTGCCGACAGGCTACGACCAGAGACCCAGTACTTC.

This chain joins TRBV7-9 and TRBJ1-1, with D perhaps matching TRBD1 (6 bases). Germline CDR1 and CDR2: SEHNR and FQNEAQ (reference sequence). The V gene lost 5 bases and the J gene lost 5 bases, with 15 bases spanning the gap. The CDR3 is made up of 14 amino acids. The CDR3 loop reads CASSPGSGVTEAFF. The CDR3 nucleotides read TGTGCCAGCAGCCCTGGGTCAGGGGTTACTGAAGCTTTCTTT.

The chain employs TRBV3-1 (or the pseudogene TRBV3-2) and TRBJ1-2; TRBD1 might be the D (6 bases). The CDR3 runs 15 residues. Trimming removed 4 bases at V and 5 bases at J, with 17 bases between. CDR1 is LGHDT and CDR2 is YNNKEL in the germline V gene (reference sequence). CDR3 region: CASSPWAGAGYGYTF. CDR3 sequence (DNA): TGTGCCAGCAGCCCTTGGGCGGGGGCTGGGTATGGCTACACCTTC.